The 24 T cell receptor beta chains below all came from one sample that was sequenced in a study of CD8+CD57+ T cells in acquired aplastic anemia. Genomic DNA was employed as the template in profiling TCR beta VDJ and CDR3. TCRdb independently ran MiXCR on the reads; one entry per CDR3 protein. The sample yields roughly 250,000 distinct CDR3 sequences, approximately 82% seen once. Previously, flow cytometry had revealed CD8+CD57+ cell expansion in the patients chosen for sequencing. The sample consisted of sorted CD4+, CD8+, or CD8+CD57+ T cells (not recorded which) from PBMCs. The receptor set was obtained from a human donor with aplastic anemia.

With regard to this clonotype: At one boundary the junction diverges from the germline segment, which might be a read error. The chain has TRBV7-8 and TRBJ2-3; possibly TRBD1 for D (5 bases). The CDR3 is 15 amino acids. Germline-derived CDR1 and CDR2 are SGHVS and FQNEAQ. The CDR3 here is CASSLAGPYTDAQYF. DNA of the CDR3: TGTGCCAGCAGCTTAGCGGGGCCATACACAGATGCGCAGTATTTT.

Concerning this clonotype: Lacking the conserved final phenylalanine or tryptophan, this CDR3 likely reflects a read error. The chain couples TRBV7-9 to TRBJ2-3; D remains ambiguous. The tail of the sequence fits TRBJ1-5 better, so the J call may be wrong. CDR1 and CDR2 from the germline V gene are SEHNR and FQNEAQ (reference sequence). The CDR3 totals 12 residues. The chain's CDR3 is CARTLGSVTQHS. CDR3 in DNA: TGTGCCCGTACTTTGGGGTCGGTTACGCAGCATTCT.

This chain links TRBV9 with TRBJ1-1; the D gene is possibly TRBD1 (5 bases). The CDR3 length is 15 residues. V lost 0 bases, J lost 5 bases, and 14 bases lay in between. The germline V gene has CDR1 SGDLS and CDR2 YYNGEE. The CDR3 spells CASSVEAPGRTEAFF. The CDR3 nucleotides read TGTGCCAGCAGCGTAGAAGCGCCAGGGAGGACTGAAGCTTTCTTT.

This chain links TRBV11-3 with TRBJ2-7; the D is unclear. CDR3 length: 15 amino acids. V lost 4 bases to trimming and J lost 0 bases, with 13 bases between them. Germline V gives CDR1 SGHNT, CDR2 YENEEA. The CDR3 region has the DNA TGTGCCAGCAGCTGTGGTTTGAAAAGCTCCTACGAGCAGTACTTC. The encoded protein is CASSCGLKSSYEQYF.

This clonotype was seen more than once but under ten times. The V gene is TRBV25-1, the J gene TRBJ1-1; tentatively, D is TRBD1 (5 bases). The V gene lost 5 bases and the J gene lost 4 bases, with 14 bases spanning the gap. CDR1 and CDR2 (germline): MGHDK, SYGVNS. This CDR3 contains 14 residues. CDR3: CASSPLSGFTEAFF. The CDR3 DNA reads TGTGCCAGCAGTCCCCTCTCAGGGTTCACTGAAGCTTTCTTT.

V is TRBV9 and J is TRBJ1-6; possibly TRBD1 for D (5 bases). This CDR3 has 14 residues. The V end lost 3 bases, the J end lost 5 bases, and 9 bases lay between the germline ends. CDR1 SGDLS and CDR2 YYNGEE come from the germline V gene. CDR3 region: CASSGQIDNSPLHF. CDR3 coding DNA: TGTGCCAGCAGCGGACAGATCGATAATTCACCCCTCCACTTT.

V and J are TRBV19 and TRBJ2-7, with D maybe TRBD2 (6 bases). The CDR3 extends over 16 amino acids. Germline V gene sequence: CDR1 LNHDA, CDR2 SQIVND (reference sequence). The CDR3 DNA follows: TGTGCCAGTAGTGGGACTGGGAGTGCTTCCAATGAGGAGTTCTTCGTC. Its translation is CASSGTGSASNEEFFV.

As regards this clonotype: At one boundary the junction diverges from the germline segment, which might be a read error. The rearrangement joins TRBV7-9 to TRBJ2-5; D is uncertain. Germline CDR1 and CDR2: SEHNR and FQNEAQ (reference sequence). This CDR3 contains 14 residues. The CDR3 loop reads CATSFGRSRETDDF. The CDR3 DNA is TGTGCCACCAGCTTTGGCAGAAGCCGAGAGACCGATGACTTC. The full variable domain, rest sourced from reference TRBV7-9 and TRBJ2-5, is DTGVSQNPRHKITKRGQNVTFRCDPISEHNRLYWYRQTLGQGPEFLTYFQNEAQLEKSRLLSDRFSAERPKGSFSTLEIQRTEQGDSAMYLCATSFGRSRETDDFGPGTRLLVL.

V gene TRBV20-1 combines with J gene TRBJ2-1; 7 bases are a match to TRBD2. Losses at the gene ends were 8 bases for V and 3 bases for J; bases not matched to a gene: 13. The CDR3 is 15 residues long. Germline CDR1 and CDR2: DFQATT and SNEGSKA (reference sequence). The DNA of the CDR3 is TGCAGTACGAATCGACTGGCGGGAGACTACAATGAGCAGTTCTTC. Translating it yields CSTNRLAGDYNEQFF.

This chain joins TRBV7-9 and TRBJ2-7; 9 nucleotides line up with TRBD2. With V trimmed by 3 bases and J by 4 bases, 16 bases remained unmatched. Germline V lookup: CDR1 SEHNR, CDR2 FQNEAQ (reference sequence). The CDR3 has 18 amino acids. This CDR3 is CASSFQTSGGTLEYEQYV. The CDR3 nucleotides read TGTGCCAGCAGCTTTCAAACAAGCGGGGGGACCCTTGAGTACGAGCAGTACGTC.

On this clonotype: Compared with germline, one end of the junction differs, possibly owing to a read error. The chain joins TRBV7-8 to TRBJ2-3; D is unresolved. The CDR3 is 13 residues long. CDR1 SGHVS and CDR2 FQNEAQ come from the germline V gene. The CDR3 here is CASSVGRKETPYF. CDR3 coding DNA: TGTGCCAGCAGCGTTGGTCGCAAAGAGACGCCGTATTTT.

About this clonotype: One base away lies a much larger clone, so this may be a sequencing read error. J is TRBJ2-7 and V is TRBV5-5; the match to TRBD1 covers 8 bases. Germline values: CDR1 SGHKS, CDR2 YYEKEE (reference sequence). The CDR3 runs to 18 residues. The CDR3 sequence: CASGLDRDGTALSYEQYV. CDR3 sequence (DNA): TGTGCCAGCGGCTTGGACAGGGACGGGACAGCCCTTTCCTACGAGCAGTACGTC.

The rearrangement links TRBV2 to TRBJ1-5, with 9 bases that match TRBD1. The CDR3 runs to 15 residues. CDR1 is SNHLY and CDR2 is FYNNEI in the germline V gene. V was pared by 8 bases and J by 7 bases, with 12 bases of the junction left unmatched. This CDR3 reads CASDPGWDRDQPQHF. The CDR3 bases are TGTGCCAGCGATCCGGGGTGGGACAGGGACCAGCCCCAGCATTTT.

In the case of this clonotype: A junction boundary mismatches the germline segment, possibly from a read error. The chain links TRBV2 to TRBJ2-5; TRBD1 matches at 8 bases. Per germline, CDR1 SNHLY and CDR2 FYNNEI. The CDR3 consists of 14 residues. The CDR3 DNA sequence: TGTGCCACCAGCAGAGGCAGGGGGCAAAACACCGAGTCTTTC. Its protein product is CATSRGRGQNTESF.

V gene TRBV9 combines with J gene TRBJ2-5; D is unresolved. Germline values: CDR1 SGDLS, CDR2 YYNGEE. This CDR3 comprises 15 residues. The V and J ends lost 0 bases and 12 bases respectively, with 21 bases between them. The CDR3 reads CASSVGSETPYFEYF. The CDR3 region has the DNA TGTGCCAGCAGCGTAGGGTCAGAAACGCCGTATTTTGAGTACTTC.

This rearrangement joins TRBV23-1 to TRBJ2-7; D perhaps matches TRBD2 (6 bases). TRBV23-1 counts as an open reading frame of uncertain function. CDR3 length equals 18 residues. CDR3 amino acids: CASCVHRAGTDPSYEQYV. In nucleotides, the CDR3 is TGTGCCAGCTGTGTCCACCGTGCGGGGACGGACCCTTCCTACGAGCAGTACGTC.

J is TRBJ2-6 and V is TRBV7-8, with D possibly matching TRBD2 (6 bases). CDR1 is SGHVS, CDR2 FQNEAQ, per germline. The CDR3 contains 16 residues. The V gene lost 0 bases and the J gene lost 13 bases, with 19 bases spanning the gap. Here the CDR3 DNA reads TGTGCCAGCAGCTTAGCGGGAGGTCACGGTACGCAGGTCCTGACTTTC. It translates to CASSLAGGHGTQVLTF.

The chain links TRBV9 to TRBJ2-7, with 9 bases lining up with TRBD1. The junction had 7 bases not matched to a gene; V was cut back by 3 bases and J by 6 bases. The CDR3 sequence is 14 residues long. In germline, CDR1 is SGDLS, CDR2 YYNGEE. The chain's CDR3 is CASSAQQGAGEQYF. Written as DNA, the CDR3 is TGTGCCAGCAGCGCTCAACAGGGGGCAGGCGAGCAGTACTTC.

On this clonotype: At one boundary the junction diverges from the germline segment, which might be a read error. The V call is TRBV7-9, the J call TRBJ2-5, with D tentatively TRBD1 (6 bases). The germline gives CDR1 SEHNR, CDR2 FQNEAQ (reference sequence). The CDR3 extends over 14 amino acids. CDR3 region: CASRRGSDTGELFF. The DNA of the CDR3 is TGTGCCAGCAGGAGGGGGTCGGACACCGGGGAGCTGTTTTTC. Full variable domain (remainder filled in from reference TRBV7-9 and TRBJ2-5): DTGVSQNPRHKITKRGQNVTFRCDPISEHNRLYWYRQTLGQGPEFLTYFQNEAQLEKSRLLSDRFSAERPKGSFSTLEIQRTEQGDSAMYLCASRRGSDTGELFFGPGTRLLVL.

About this clonotype: In this CDR3 the conserved last residue, phenylalanine or tryptophan, is missing, so a read error is likely. V usage is TRBV7-3 and J usage is TRBJ1-6; possible D gene TRBD1, 5 bases. Germline V gene sequence: CDR1 SGHTA, CDR2 FQGTGA. CDR3 length equals 13 residues. V lost 11 bases and J lost 15, with 23 bases in between. As DNA, the CDR3 is TGTGCCGGCCGCGGGTCGGGGCAGGTCCACCTCCACGGT. This codes for CAGRGSGQVHLHG.

This rearrangement joins TRBV5-1 to TRBJ2-7, with D perhaps TRBD2 (5 bases). The CDR3 runs 16 residues. Trimming removed 1 base from V and 2 bases from J, with 16 bases in between. Germline lookup yields CDR1 SGHRS and CDR2 YFSETQ. The DNA for the CDR3 is TGCGCCAGCAGCTTGTGGGCTAGCAGAGAGACCTACGAGCAGTACGTC. This gives the protein CASSLWASRETYEQYV.

This clonotype was seen repeatedly, ten times or more. V is TRBV20-1 and J is TRBJ2-2, with D hard to call. The CDR3 sequence is 13 residues long. The ends were cut back, 1 base at V and 1 base at J, with 4 bases in the middle. Germline CDR1 and CDR2: DFQATT and SNEGSKA (reference sequence). The DNA for the CDR3 is TGCAGTGCTAGAGGAGTGAACACCGGGGAGCTGTTTTTT. It encodes CSARGVNTGELFF.

This sequence joins TRBV5-1 and TRBJ2-5, with D hard to call. This CDR3 is 12 amino acids long. Between the trimmed V and J ends, which lost 5 bases and 2 bases, there was a span of 7 bases. Germline V gene sequence: CDR1 SGHRS, CDR2 YFSETQ. The CDR3 sequence is CASRRQQETQYF. CDR3 bases: TGCGCCAGCAGGAGGCAGCAAGAGACCCAGTACTTC. The complete variable domain, with remaining parts taken from reference TRBV5-1 and TRBJ2-5, reads KAGVTQTPRYLIKTRGQQVTLSCSPISGHRSVSWYQQTPGQGLQFLFEYFSETQRNKGNFPGRFSGRQFSNSRSEMNVSTLELGDSALYLCASRRQQETQYFGPGTRLLVL.

This chain joins TRBV9 and TRBJ2-7, with D perhaps matching TRBD2 (6 bases). Germline lookup yields CDR1 SGDLS and CDR2 YYNGEE. Trimming pared 3 bases from V and 4 bases from J, leaving 17 bases between. This CDR3 is 15 amino acids long. The CDR3 sequence is CASSGDGGGGYEQYF. The CDR3 DNA reads as TGTGCCAGCAGCGGGGATGGGGGAGGTGGATACGAGCAGTACTTC.